Reported below is one T cell receptor (beta chain). TCRdb processed the RACE reads anew with MiXCR; each CDR3 protein has one entry. The sample has more than 150,000 distinct CDR3 sequences; under 35% are singletons. The record originates from a study of human T cells and chemical hapten exposure. Time point reported: pre-sensitization, week 0. The treatment: therapeutic diphenylcyclopropenone sensitization with weekly scalp DPC. This TCR derives from a woman younger than 45 with alopecia areata. Some clones in this sample may be carry-over from other donors' samples. The input for sequencing was whole blood, taken in connection with sensitization to the hapten diphenylcyclopropenone (DPC).

CDR3 protein: CASSPGPGSDGYTF. CDR3 nucleotide sequence: TGCGCCAGCAGCCCTGGGCCAGGGAGCGATGGCTACACCTTC. The chain uses TRBV5-1 and TRBJ1-2, with D perhaps matching TRBD1 (5 bases). V was pared by 4 bases and J by 6 bases, with 16 bases between. The CDR3 is 14 amino acids. Germline V gene lookup returns CDR1 SGHRS and CDR2 YFSETQ.